The T cell receptor beta chain described here comes from a study of metastatic and nonmetastatic thyroid tumors (dated by TCRdb to about 2020). Turning to the overall study: Repertoires were compared across peripheral blood and tumor or nodule tissue samples from malignant and benign thyroid patients.

No treatment had been received by any patient before thyroid surgery. Using T-cell receptor beta sequencing, the researchers looked back retrospectively at clinical samples from patients, gathered between the early 2010s and the late 2010s. Points the paper makes about the study in general: TCR beta diversity was reported as significantly higher in malignant tumors than in benign nodules, in both blood and tumor samples.

The library was generated by PCR. The instrument given in TCRdb is Illumina HiSeq 4000. The TCR beta-chain CDR3 region of each patient was profiled by high-throughput sequencing. Concerning the study's data processing: CDR3 differences across clinicopathological groups were used to build a classifier for discriminating distant-metastatic papillary thyroid cancer patients. The Shannon index was used to assess repertoire diversity, and the Morisita-Horn index was used to assess tumor-blood repertoire similarity. TCRdb's own reprocessing of the public reads used fastp at Q25 and MiXCR and kept productive beta chains. The V and J calls and clone size come from TCRdb's table, not from the authors' own analysis. The sample table contains 18,000 or so clones; only one count was recorded for about 30% of them. The ten largest clones represent less than 15% of the sample. With regard to this clone: Which antigen it targets is not known. Base-call qualities are not available, and no considerably larger clone is one nucleotide away.

Sequenced: tumor tissue. The origin of this receptor is a female donor with papillary thyroid cancer or a benign thyroid nodule (not recorded which). Some clones in this sample may be carry-over from other donors' samples.

The CDR3 reads as follows: CSARQGAGNQPQHF. The bases are TGCAGTGCCCGACAGGGAGCGGGCAATCAGCCCCAGCATTTT. The rearrangement combines TRBV20-1 with TRBJ1-5; the central 7 bases match TRBD1. The germline V gene (reference sequence) yields DFQATT for CDR1 and SNEGSKA for CDR2. From the cysteine through the phenylalanine, the CDR3 covers 14 amino acids. Just CDR3 DNA is preserved here, 42 bases in frame from base 1. V and J are trimmed by 6 bases and 2 bases, and the gene matches miss 7 bases of the junction.